Following are 19 T cell receptor beta chains from one sample sequenced in a study of OX40 agonist ivuxolimab in advanced cancers. Sequencing was performed with immunoSEQ multiplex PCR; in TCRdb, only in-frame clones are kept and a portion is missing. Among tens of thousands of clones listed, 85% to 90% were seen once. The material sequenced was CD4+ or CD8+ T cells sorted from blood, taken in a trial of the OX40 agonist ivuxolimab. Receptors were obtained from an adult with an advanced solid tumor such as melanoma, head and neck, liver or kidney cancer.

A single count supports this clone. J is TRBJ2-7 and V is TRBV6-1; tentatively, D is TRBD1 (6 bases). Germline CDR1 is MNHNS and CDR2 is SASEGT. The CDR3 contains 15 residues. V lost 6 bases and J lost 0, with 15 bases in between. CDR3 in DNA: TGTGCCAGCAGCGCGGACAGCTTAAGCTCCTACGAGCAGTACTTC. It yields the protein CASSADSLSSYEQYF.

The chain uses TRBV6-5 and TRBJ2-7; no firm D call. CDR1 is MNHEY and CDR2 is SVGAGI in the germline V gene. This CDR3 spans 12 amino acids. V was trimmed by 5 bases and J by 7 bases, leaving 12 bases between them. The CDR3 sequence: CASSRNYYEQYF. As DNA, the CDR3 is TGTGCCAGCAGTCGAAATTACTATGAGCAGTACTTC.

This clone was seen once. For the CDR3, the DNA is TGTGCCAGTAGTGCGGCCGGGAGTCGGAGCAATCAGCCCCAGCATTTT. The encoded protein is CASSAAGSRSNQPQHF. The V call is TRBV19, the J call TRBJ1-5; no firm D call. The V gene's germline CDR1 is LNHDA and CDR2 SQIVND (reference sequence). Trimming took 5 bases from V and 1 from J, leaving 15 bases between them. This CDR3 region has 16 residues.

The V and J genes are TRBV19 and TRBJ2-1, with 9 nucleotides matching TRBD2. This CDR3 is 17 amino acids long. The germline CDR1 and CDR2 sequences are LNHDA and SQIVND (reference sequence). V shed 7 bases, J shed 5 bases, and the junction held 15 bases outside the gene matches. The CDR3 loop is CASTPPLSGRGDNEQFF. The CDR3 DNA sequence: TGTGCCAGTACCCCCCCCCTTAGCGGGAGAGGGGACAATGAGCAGTTCTTC. The whole variable domain, filled in from reference TRBV19 and TRBJ2-1, reads DGGITQSPKYLFRKEGQNVTLSCEQNLNHDAMYWYRQDPGQGLRLIYYSQIVNDFQKGDIAEGYSVSREKKESFPLTVTSAQKNPTAFYLCASTPPLSGRGDNEQFFGPGTRLTVL.

The CDR3 nucleotides read TGTGCCAGCGGATATGAGGACTACGAGCAGTACTTC. It translates to CASGYEDYEQYF. The genes are TRBV27 and TRBJ2-7; the D is unclear. This CDR3 has 12 amino acids. The germline V and J ends were trimmed by 8 bases and 3 bases, with 11 bases remaining between them. Germline V gene sequence: CDR1 MNHEY, CDR2 SMNVEV (reference sequence).

This chain uses TRBV5-4 with TRBJ2-3; D is perhaps TRBD1 (6 bases). Per germline, CDR1 SGHNT and CDR2 YYREEE (reference sequence). The CDR3 is 15 amino acids. Trimming shortened V by 3 bases and J by 3 bases, and 14 bases separated the two germline ends. Here the CDR3 reads CASSYGLGATDTQYF. DNA of the CDR3: TGTGCCAGCAGCTACGGACTGGGGGCGACAGATACGCAGTATTTT.

This chain uses TRBV11-2 with TRBJ1-1; maybe TRBD1 (5 bases). V gave up 5 bases and J gave up 0 bases, with 13 bases separating them. CDR1 SGHAT and CDR2 FQNNGV come from the germline V gene. The CDR3 totals 15 residues. In DNA, the CDR3 is TGTGCCAGCAGCGTCCAGGGTATCGTGAACACTGAAGCTTTCTTT. Protein: CASSVQGIVNTEAFF.

This rearrangement joins TRBV2 to TRBJ1-1, with D uncertain. Looked up from germline, CDR1 is SNHLY and CDR2 is FYNNEI. V lost 5 bases to trimming and J lost 6 bases, with 13 bases between them. This CDR3 comprises 13 residues. CDR3: CASSSGLFPEAFF. As DNA, the CDR3 is TGTGCCAGCAGTTCCGGGCTCTTCCCTGAAGCTTTCTTT. The full variable domain, rest sourced from reference TRBV2 and TRBJ1-1, is EPEVTQTPSHQVTQMGQEVILRCVPISNHLYFYWYRQILGQKVEFLVSFYNNEISEKSEIFDDQFSVERPDGSNFTLKIRSTKLEDSAMYFCASSSGLFPEAFFGQGTRLTVV.

This clone was counted only a few times. The genes are TRBV5-1 and TRBJ1-4, with 7 nucleotides matching TRBD1. V dropped 5 bases and J dropped 6; count of bases not matched to a gene: 7. The CDR3 totals 14 residues. Per the germline V gene, CDR1 is SGHRS and CDR2 is YFSETQ. The CDR3 coding sequence is TGCGCCAGCAGACCCGGGACAGTGGATGAAAAACTGTTTTTT. This codes for CASRPGTVDEKLFF.

The chain recombines TRBV2 with TRBJ1-6; D is possibly TRBD1 (5 bases). V lost 4 bases, J lost 9 bases, and 7 bases lay in between. This CDR3 is built from 12 residues. Germline-derived CDR1 and CDR2 are SNHLY and FYNNEI. CDR3 residues: CASSGGGSPLHF. The CDR3 DNA reads TGTGCCAGCAGTGGGGGGGGTTCACCCCTCCACTTT.

The chain carries TRBV9 and TRBJ2-7, with D perhaps TRBD1 (6 bases). V was pared by 3 bases and J by 3 bases, with 10 bases between. CDR1 is SGDLS, CDR2 YYNGEE, per germline. CDR3 length: 13 residues. This CDR3 is CASSAGHLYEQYF. As DNA, the CDR3 is TGTGCCAGCAGCGCGGGACACCTCTACGAGCAGTACTTC.

V gene TRBV5-6 combines with J gene TRBJ2-3; TRBD2 matches 7 bases. Per the germline V gene, CDR1 is SGHDT and CDR2 is YYEEEE. This CDR3 has 15 amino acids. V gave up 5 bases and J gave up 0 bases; unmatched junction bases: 6. Here the CDR3 reads CASRHGTTSTDTQYF. The CDR3 bases are TGTGCCAGCAGGCACGGGACTACTAGCACAGATACGCAGTATTTT.

This chain joins TRBV5-5 and TRBJ2-7, with unresolved D. The germline V and J ends were trimmed by 1 base and 0 bases, with 11 bases remaining between them. The germline V gene encodes CDR1 SGHKS and CDR2 YYEKEE (reference sequence). This CDR3 has 15 amino acids. This CDR3 is CASSLWTGSSYEQYF. CDR3 coding DNA: TGTGCCAGCAGCTTGTGGACGGGCAGCTCCTACGAGCAGTACTTC.

The chain employs TRBV7-8 and TRBJ1-2, with a weak D call TRBD1 (5 bases). The CDR3 contains 14 residues. Germline lookup yields CDR1 SGHVS and CDR2 FQNEAQ. V lost 3 bases to trimming and J lost 0 bases, with 8 bases between them. The CDR3 coding sequence is TGTGCCAGCAGCTTGGGACCCGCTAACTATGGCTACACCTTC. Protein sequence: CASSLGPANYGYTF.

The chain is built from TRBV27 and TRBJ1-2, with TRBD1 matching over 10 bases. The CDR3 has 14 residues. The V gene end was trimmed by 5 bases and the J gene end by 7 bases; junction bases not matched to a gene: 7. Germline CDR1 reads MNHEY; CDR2 reads SMNVEV (reference sequence). For the CDR3, the DNA is TGTGCCAGCAGTCCAGACAGGGGGCGGACTGGCTACACCTTC. Translated, it gives CASSPDRGRTGYTF.

The V gene is TRBV10-2, the J gene TRBJ1-5; 8 bases match TRBD1. Germline CDR1 and CDR2: WSHSY and SAAADI. With 6 bases clipped from V and 6 bases from J, the junction kept 4 bases outside the gene matches. CDR3 length equals 13 residues. The DNA for the CDR3 is TGCGCCAGCAGCGGACAGGGAACTCAGCCCCAGCATTTT. Translating it yields CASSGQGTQPQHF.

V usage is TRBV6-6 and J usage is TRBJ1-6; D not resolved. Trimming cost V 2 bases and J 0 bases, with 8 bases left between them. Looked up from germline, CDR1 is MNHNY and CDR2 is SVGAGI (reference sequence). The length of the CDR3 is 16 residues. The CDR3 protein is CASSYLGSSYNSPLHF. CDR3 DNA: TGTGCCAGCAGTTACCTCGGTAGCTCCTATAATTCACCCCTCCACTTT.

The rearrangement joins TRBV9 to TRBJ2-7; possibly TRBD1 for D (5 bases). The ends were cut back, 4 bases at V and 3 bases at J, with 11 bases in the middle. Germline-derived CDR1 and CDR2 are SGDLS and YYNGEE. The length of the CDR3 is 13 residues. The CDR3 protein is CASSPGSGYEQYF. CDR3 nucleotides: TGTGCCAGCAGCCCAGGGTCGGGCTACGAGCAGTACTTC.

The rearrangement joins TRBV13 to TRBJ2-7; 12 bases are shared with TRBD2. Germline values: CDR1 PRHDT, CDR2 FYEKMQ (reference sequence). The CDR3 consists of 14 residues. J gave up 5 bases and V 5 bases, and 4 bases lay outside the gene matches. The CDR3 DNA is TGTGCCAGCAGCACGTCTAGCGGGAGGGACGAGCAGTACTTC. This encodes CASSTSSGRDEQYF.